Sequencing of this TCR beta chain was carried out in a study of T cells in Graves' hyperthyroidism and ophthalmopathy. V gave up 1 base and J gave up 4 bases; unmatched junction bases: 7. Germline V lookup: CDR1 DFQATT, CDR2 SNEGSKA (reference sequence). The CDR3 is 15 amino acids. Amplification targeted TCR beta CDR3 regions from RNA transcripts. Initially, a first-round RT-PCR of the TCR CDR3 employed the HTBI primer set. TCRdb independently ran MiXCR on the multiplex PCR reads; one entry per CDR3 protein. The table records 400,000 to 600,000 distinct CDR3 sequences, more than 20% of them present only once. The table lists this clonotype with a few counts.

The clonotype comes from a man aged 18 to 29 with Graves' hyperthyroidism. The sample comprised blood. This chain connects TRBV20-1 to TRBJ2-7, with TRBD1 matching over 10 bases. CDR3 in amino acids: CSARGRDRGFYEQYF. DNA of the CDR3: TGCAGTGCTAGAGGCCGGGACAGGGGATTTTACGAGCAGTACTTC.